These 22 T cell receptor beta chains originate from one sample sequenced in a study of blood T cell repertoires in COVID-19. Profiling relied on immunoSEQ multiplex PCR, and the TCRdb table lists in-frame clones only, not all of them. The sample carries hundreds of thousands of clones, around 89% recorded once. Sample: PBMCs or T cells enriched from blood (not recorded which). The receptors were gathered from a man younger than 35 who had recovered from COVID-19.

The CDR3 nucleotides read TGTGCCAGTAACCACGGGGGGGAATACATTCAGTACTTC. This codes for CASNHGGEYIQYF. The rearrangement uses TRBV19 and TRBJ2-4, with 8 positions matching TRBD2. There are 13 residues in the CDR3. CDR1 and CDR2 (germline): LNHDA, SQIVND (reference sequence). Trimming cost V 7 bases and J 8 bases; bases outside gene matches: 7.

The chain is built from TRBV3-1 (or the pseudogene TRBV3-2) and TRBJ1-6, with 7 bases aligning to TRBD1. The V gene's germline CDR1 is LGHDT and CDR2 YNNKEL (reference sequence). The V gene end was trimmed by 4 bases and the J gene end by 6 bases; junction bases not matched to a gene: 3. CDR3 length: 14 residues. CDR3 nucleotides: TGTGCCAGCAGCCCGGGACAGCCTAATTCACCCCTCCACTTT. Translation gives CASSPGQPNSPLHF.

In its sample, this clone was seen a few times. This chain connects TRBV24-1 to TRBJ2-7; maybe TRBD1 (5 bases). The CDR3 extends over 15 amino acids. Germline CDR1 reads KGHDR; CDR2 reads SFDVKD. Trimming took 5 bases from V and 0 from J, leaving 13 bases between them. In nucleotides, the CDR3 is TGTGCCACCAGTGCCGGACATTGGAGCTCCTACGAGCAGTACTTC. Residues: CATSAGHWSSYEQYF.

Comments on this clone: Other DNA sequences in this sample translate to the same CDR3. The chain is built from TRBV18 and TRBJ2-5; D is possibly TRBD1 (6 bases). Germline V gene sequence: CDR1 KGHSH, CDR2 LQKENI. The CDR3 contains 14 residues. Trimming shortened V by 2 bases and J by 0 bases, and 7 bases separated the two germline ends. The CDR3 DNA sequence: TGTGCCAGCTCACCAAGGGGGAACCAAGAGACCCAGTACTTC. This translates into CASSPRGNQETQYF.

CDR3 DNA: TGTGCCAGCAGTTACGGACAGGGCTACACCTTC. Translated: CASSYGQGYTF. The chain joins TRBV6-2 or TRBV6-3 to TRBJ1-2, with TRBD1 as a possible D gene (6 bases). With 2 bases removed from V and 8 bases from J, the gap between germline ends came to 6 bases. Germline values: CDR1 MNHEY, CDR2 SVGEGT. The CDR3 runs 11 residues.

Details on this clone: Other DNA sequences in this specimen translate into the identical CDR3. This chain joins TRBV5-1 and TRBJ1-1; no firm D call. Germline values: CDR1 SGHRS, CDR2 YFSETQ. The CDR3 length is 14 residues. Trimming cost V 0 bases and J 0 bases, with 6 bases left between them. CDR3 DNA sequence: TGCGCCAGCAGCTTGGGCACAGTGAACACTGAAGCTTTCTTT. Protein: CASSLGTVNTEAFF.

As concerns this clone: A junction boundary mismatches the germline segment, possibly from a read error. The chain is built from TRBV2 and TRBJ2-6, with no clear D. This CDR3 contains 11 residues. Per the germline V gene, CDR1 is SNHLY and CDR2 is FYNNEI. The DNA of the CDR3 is TGTGCCCTATCTGGTGCCAACGTCCTGACTTTC. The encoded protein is CALSGANVLTF.

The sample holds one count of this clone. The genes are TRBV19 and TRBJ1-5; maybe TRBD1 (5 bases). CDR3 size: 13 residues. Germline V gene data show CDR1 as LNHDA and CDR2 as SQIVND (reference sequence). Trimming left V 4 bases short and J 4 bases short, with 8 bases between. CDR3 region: CASSTRQNQPQHF. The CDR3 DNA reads TGTGCCAGTAGTACCCGACAGAATCAGCCCCAGCATTTT.

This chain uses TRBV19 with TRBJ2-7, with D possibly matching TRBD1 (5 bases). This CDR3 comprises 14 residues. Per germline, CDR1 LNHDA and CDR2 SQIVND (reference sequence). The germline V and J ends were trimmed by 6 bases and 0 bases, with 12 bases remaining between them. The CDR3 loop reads CASSLRQGSYEQYF. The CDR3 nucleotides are TGTGCCAGTAGCCTAAGGCAGGGCTCCTACGAGCAGTACTTC.

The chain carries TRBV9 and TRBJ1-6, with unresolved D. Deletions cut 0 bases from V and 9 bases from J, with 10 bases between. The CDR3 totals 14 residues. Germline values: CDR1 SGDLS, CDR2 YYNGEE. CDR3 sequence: CASSVGEDGSPLHF. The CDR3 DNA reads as TGTGCCAGCAGCGTAGGAGAGGATGGTTCACCCCTCCACTTT. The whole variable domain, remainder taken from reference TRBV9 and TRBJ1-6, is DSGVTQTPKHLITATGQRVTLRCSPRSGDLSVYWYQQSLDQGLQFLIQYYNGEERAKGNILERFSAQQFPDLHSELNLSSLELGDSALYFCASSVGEDGSPLHFGNGTRLTVT.

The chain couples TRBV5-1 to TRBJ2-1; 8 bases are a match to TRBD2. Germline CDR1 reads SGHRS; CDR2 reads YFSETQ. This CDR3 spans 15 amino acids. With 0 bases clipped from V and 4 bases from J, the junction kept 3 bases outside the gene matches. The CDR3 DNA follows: TGCGCCAGCAGCTTGGATGTAGCGGGGTACAATGAGCAGTTCTTC. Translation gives CASSLDVAGYNEQFF.

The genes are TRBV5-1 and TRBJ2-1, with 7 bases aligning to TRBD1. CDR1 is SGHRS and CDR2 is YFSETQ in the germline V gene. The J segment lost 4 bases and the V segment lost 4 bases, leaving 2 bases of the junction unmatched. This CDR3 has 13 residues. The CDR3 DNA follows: TGCGCCAGCAGCCAGGGACAGTACAATGAGCAGTTCTTC. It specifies CASSQGQYNEQFF.

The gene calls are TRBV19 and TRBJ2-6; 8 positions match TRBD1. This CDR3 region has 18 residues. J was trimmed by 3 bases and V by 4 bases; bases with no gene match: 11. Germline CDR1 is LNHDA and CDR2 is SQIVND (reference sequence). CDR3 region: CASSTRGQAVYGANVLTF. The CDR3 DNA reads TGTGCCAGTAGTACAAGGGGACAGGCGGTCTATGGGGCCAACGTCCTGACTTTC.

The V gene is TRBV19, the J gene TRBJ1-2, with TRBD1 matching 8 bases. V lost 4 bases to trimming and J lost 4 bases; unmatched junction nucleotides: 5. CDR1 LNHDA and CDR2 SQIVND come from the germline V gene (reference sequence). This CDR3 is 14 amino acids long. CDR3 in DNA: TGTGCCAGTAGTAACAGCCAGGGGGCCTATGGCTACACCTTC. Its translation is CASSNSQGAYGYTF.

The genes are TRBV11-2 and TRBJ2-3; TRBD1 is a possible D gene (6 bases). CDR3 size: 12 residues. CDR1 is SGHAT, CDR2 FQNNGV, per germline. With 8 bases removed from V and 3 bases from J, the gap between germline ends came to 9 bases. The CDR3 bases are TGTGCCAGCCTAACAGGGACAGATACGCAGTATTTT. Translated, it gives CASLTGTDTQYF.

The DNA for the CDR3 is TGTGCCAGCAGCTTTTACGGGAGTCCCGGCAATGAGCAGTTCTTC. It is translated as CASSFYGSPGNEQFF. The chain is built from TRBV7-9 and TRBJ2-1, with a possible D match to TRBD2 (6 bases). V lost 3 bases, J lost 6 bases, and 15 bases lay in between. CDR1 and CDR2 from the germline V gene are SEHNR and FQNEAQ (reference sequence). The CDR3 extends over 15 amino acids.

CDR3 amino acids: CASSPQGSGNTIYF. The CDR3 DNA sequence: TGCGCCAGCAGCCCACAGGGCTCTGGAAACACCATATATTTT. V and J are TRBV4-3 and TRBJ1-3; D is perhaps TRBD1 (6 bases). There are 14 residues in the CDR3. The germline V and J ends were trimmed by 4 bases and 0 bases, with 7 bases remaining between them. Germline CDR1 reads LGHNA; CDR2 reads YSLEER.

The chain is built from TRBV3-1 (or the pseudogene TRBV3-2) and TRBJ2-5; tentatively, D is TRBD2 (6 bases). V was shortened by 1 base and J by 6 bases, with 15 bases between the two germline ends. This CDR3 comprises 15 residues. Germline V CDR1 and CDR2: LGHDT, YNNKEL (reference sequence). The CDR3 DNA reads TGTGCCAGCAGCCAAGTGGGGGGACTCATTAAGACCCAGTACTTC. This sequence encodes CASSQVGGLIKTQYF.

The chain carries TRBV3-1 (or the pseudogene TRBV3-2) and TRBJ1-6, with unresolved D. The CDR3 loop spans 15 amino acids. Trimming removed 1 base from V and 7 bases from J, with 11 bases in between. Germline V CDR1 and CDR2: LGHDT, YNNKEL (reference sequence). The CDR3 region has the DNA TGTGCCAGCAGCCAAGTGCCGGGAGGGAATTCACCCCTCCACTTT. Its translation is CASSQVPGGNSPLHF.

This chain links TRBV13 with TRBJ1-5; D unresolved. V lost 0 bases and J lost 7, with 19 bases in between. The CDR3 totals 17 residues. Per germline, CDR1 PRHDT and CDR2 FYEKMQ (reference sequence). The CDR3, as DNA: TGTGCCAGCAGCTTAGGGCCACATAACGGGTTAAACCAGCCCCAGCATTTT. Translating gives CASSLGPHNGLNQPQHF.

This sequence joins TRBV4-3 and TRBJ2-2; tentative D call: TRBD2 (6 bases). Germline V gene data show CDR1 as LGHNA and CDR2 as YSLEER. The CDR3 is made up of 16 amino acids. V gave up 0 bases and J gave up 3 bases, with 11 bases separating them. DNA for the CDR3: TGCGCCAGCAGCCAAGAACCAGGGAGGTACACCGGGGAGCTGTTTTTT. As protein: CASSQEPGRYTGELFF.

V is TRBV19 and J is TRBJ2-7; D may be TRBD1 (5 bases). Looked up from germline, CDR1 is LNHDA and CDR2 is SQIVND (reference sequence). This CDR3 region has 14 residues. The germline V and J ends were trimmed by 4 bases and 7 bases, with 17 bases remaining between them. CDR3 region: CASSNLVTVSEQYF. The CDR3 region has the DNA TGTGCCAGTAGTAACCTAGTGACAGTTTCTGAGCAGTACTTC.